The rows below give T cell receptor beta chains drawn from one sample of a study of cytomegalovirus exposure and HLA in healthy donors. Sequencing was performed with immunoSEQ multiplex PCR; in TCRdb, only in-frame clones are kept and a portion is missing. This table has 200,000 or so clones, about four fifths appearing once. Material: PBMCs. Receptors originate from a boy aged 2 to 10 in good health and CMV-seronegative. Both conserved end residues are part of each CDR3. Where a row states a size, it is once, few, many or the class of an expanded clone; other rows omit it.

abundance: .
v_gene: TRBV30
CDR3aa: CAWSVQRDGHTF

abundance: .
v_gene: TRBV7-9
CDR3aa: CASSFGGSSTDTQYF

abundance: few
v_gene: TRBV7-2
CDR3aa: CASSLTSGGDTQYF

abundance: .
v_gene: TRBV6-6
CDR3aa: CASSLRGGASTEAFF

abundance: .
v_gene: TRBV7-9
CDR3aa: CAGATSGGLGDTQYF

abundance: .
v_gene: TRBV5-1
CDR3aa: CASSFSPRAVLGAYEQYF

abundance: .
v_gene: TRBV13
CDR3aa: CASSLGLQGSRGYTF

abundance: .
v_gene: TRBV7-8
CDR3aa: CASSLARLAGGREQFF

abundance: .
v_gene: TRBV4-1
CDR3aa: CASSLLDSNYNEQFF

abundance: few
v_gene: TRBV9
CDR3aa: CASSVTTGGGYTF

abundance: .
v_gene: TRBV27
CDR3aa: CASSLAWGGRNTQYF

abundance: once
v_gene: TRBV19
CDR3aa: CASTLRGGEYEQYF

abundance: .
v_gene: TRBV5-8
CDR3aa: CASSLAPNRFLYNEQFF

abundance: .
v_gene: TRBV20-1
CDR3aa: CSAARGQGVYF

abundance: .
v_gene: TRBV6-5
CDR3aa: CASSTDAGPNSPLHF

abundance: .
v_gene: TRBV6-1
CDR3aa: CASRTGVYGYTF

abundance: once
v_gene: TRBV7-2
CDR3aa: CASRGGVARYEQYF

abundance: few
v_gene: TRBV7-2
CDR3aa: CASRVHGGVETQYF

abundance: .
v_gene: TRBV19
CDR3aa: CASSERTGNTDTQYF

abundance: .
v_gene: TRBV29-1
CDR3aa: CSVEEESGANVLTF

abundance: .
v_gene: TRBV4-2
CDR3aa: CASSQARQGAPLHF

abundance: .
v_gene: TRBV7-2
CDR3aa: CASSRGLAGAVTDTQYF

abundance: .
v_gene: TRBV7-3
CDR3aa: CASSSTGGTDGYTF

abundance: .
v_gene: TRBV29-1
CDR3aa: CSVEDPGRRVWTEAFF

abundance: few
v_gene: TRBV4-3
CDR3aa: CASSRQTGGTTYEQYF

abundance: few
v_gene: TRBV7-9
CDR3aa: CASSLAQESSYEQYF

abundance: .
v_gene: TRBV10-3
CDR3aa: CAISGTGAYNEQFF

abundance: .
v_gene: TRBV21-1
CDR3aa: CASSKWLNTEAFF

abundance: .
v_gene: TRBV6-5
CDR3aa: CASSPGQQKYYEQYF

abundance: .
v_gene: TRBV2
CDR3aa: CASSDLSYTEAFF

abundance: .
v_gene: TRBV7-2
CDR3aa: CASSPRSQGDGYTF

abundance: .
v_gene: TRBV19
CDR3aa: CATQKTGNYGYTF

abundance: .
v_gene: TRBV6-1
CDR3aa: CASSPATGRATF

abundance: .
v_gene: TRBV5-6
CDR3aa: CASSYDRLSRDGYTF

abundance: .
v_gene: TRBV7-2
CDR3aa: CASSLLEGRNIQYF

abundance: .
v_gene: TRBV5-4
CDR3aa: CASSIAGYGYTF

abundance: few
v_gene: TRBV15
CDR3aa: CATSRDIVGEKLFF

abundance: .
v_gene: TRBV6-5
CDR3aa: CASSRARVDGYTF

abundance: .
v_gene: TRBV11-2
CDR3aa: CASSPGLPFATGELFF

abundance: .
v_gene: TRBV18
CDR3aa: CASSPQRDRGGNTEAFF

abundance: few
v_gene: TRBV30
CDR3aa: CAWSVLWADNEQFF

abundance: .
v_gene: TRBV7-7
CDR3aa: CASSLAPWTSVPNNSYNEQFF

abundance: .
v_gene: TRBV5-1
CDR3aa: CASSLQNPYEQYF

abundance: .
v_gene: TRBV11-1
CDR3aa: CASSPPPGFNEQFF

abundance: .
v_gene: TRBV2
CDR3aa: CASSELAGLQETQYF

abundance: few
v_gene: TRBV5-1
CDR3aa: CASGDRAGDTGELFF

abundance: few
v_gene: TRBV7-2
CDR3aa: CASSLTGTGNTIYF

abundance: .
v_gene: TRBV7-9
CDR3aa: CASSSTVYGYTF

abundance: .
v_gene: TRBV5-1
CDR3aa: CASSFRLAGVETQYF

abundance: .
v_gene: TRBV5-1
CDR3aa: CASSLGLTANYGYTF

abundance: .
v_gene: TRBV9
CDR3aa: CASSVLSGATTEAFF

abundance: .
v_gene: TRBV7-9
CDR3aa: CASSLGTANTGELFF

abundance: few
v_gene: TRBV12-2
CDR3aa: CASRLRGASRGIQYF

abundance: .
v_gene: TRBV5-6
CDR3aa: CASSLTGVNTIYF